The 10 T cell receptor beta chains given below trace back to one sample, sequenced in a study of tumor and adjacent non-tumor tissue in lung cancer. The library came from three nested PCR rounds adapted from ARM-PCR protocols. TCRdb re-called the multiplex PCR reads through MiXCR, storing one row per CDR3 protein. The top ten clones hold less than 40% of a sample with about 98,000 distinct CDR3 sequences, less than 85% of them seen once. No cell sorting was done before RNA was extracted from the tissue. Distant lung tissue was collected more than 3 cm away from the tumor edge. Sequencing was performed on distant non-tumor lung tissue. The origin of the receptors is a man between 60 and 70 years old with small cell lung cancer.

About this clonotype: The germline gene is not matched at one end of the junction; a read error may be the cause. V usage is TRBV5-4 and J usage is TRBJ1-2, with D unresolved. This CDR3 spans 14 amino acids. Germline CDR1 and CDR2: SGHNT and YYREEE (reference sequence). CDR3 DNA sequence: TGTGCCAGTAGCTCACCTAAGGACCTCCGGGACTACACCTTC. This sequence encodes CASSSPKDLRDYTF.

Concerning this clonotype itself: Germline is not matched at one junction end, which may reflect a read error. The rearrangement joins TRBV6-1 to TRBJ2-7; D ambiguous. CDR3 length equals 12 residues. Germline CDR1 and CDR2: MNHNS and SASEGT. This CDR3 reads CASREGAEEQYF. Written as DNA, the CDR3 is TGTGCCAGCAGGGAAGGAGCCGAGGAGCAGTACTTC.

V usage is TRBV11-1 and J usage is TRBJ2-2; D is perhaps TRBD2 (5 bases). The CDR3 is 13 amino acids. The germline CDR1 and CDR2 sequences are SGHAT and FQDESV (reference sequence). CDR3 in amino acids: CDSSPRRDGELFF. CDR3 in DNA: TGTGACAGTAGCCCGCGACGGGACGGGGAGCTGTTTTTT.

On this clonotype: Because the CDR3 is missing its conserved closing phenylalanine or tryptophan, this is likely a read error. The DNA is left out, because the CDR3 cannot be placed on it with certainty; the CDR3 is given as TCRdb lists it. V usage is TRBV11-2 and J usage is TRBJ2-1; whether TRBD2, the table's D call, matches the DNA was not checked. Germline CDR1 reads SGHAT; CDR2 reads FQNNGV. The CDR3 has 14 amino acids, counting both end residues. The CDR3: CASQKRQGDREKFC.

The rearrangement links TRBV6-2 or TRBV6-3 to TRBJ2-2; D is unresolved. Germline CDR1 MNHEY, CDR2 SVGEGT. The CDR3 contains 12 residues. The germline V and J ends were trimmed by 10 bases and 5 bases, with 11 bases remaining between them. The chain's CDR3 is CATRSTTGELFF. As DNA, the CDR3 is TGTGCCACCAGAAGCACAACCGGGGAGCTGTTTTTT.

With regard to this clonotype: At one boundary the junction diverges from the germline segment, which might be a read error. V is TRBV13 and J is TRBJ2-1, with 9 bases lining up with TRBD2. The CDR3 length is 16 residues. Germline V gene data show CDR1 as PRHDT and CDR2 as FYEKMQ (reference sequence). The CDR3 DNA reads TGTGCCAGTACCCCGCCCGGGGCGGGAGGGCTCAATGACCAGTTCTTC. Protein sequence: CASTPPGAGGLNDQFF. Full variable domain (missing parts from reference TRBV13 and TRBJ2-1): AAGVIQSPRHLIKEKRETATLKCYPIPRHDTVYWYQQGPGQDPQFLISFYEKMQSDKGSIPDRFSAQQFSDYHSELNMSSLELGDSALYFCASTPPGAGGLNDQFFGPGTRLTVL.

A single count supports this clonotype. An end of the junction does not agree with germline; a read error may underlie this. The CDR3 nucleotides are TGTGGCAGCAGCGACTCGGGACAGGGAAACACCGGGAAGCTGATTTTT. As protein: CGSSDSGQGNTGKLIF. The chain carries TRBV11-2 and TRBJ2-2; 9 nucleotides align to TRBD1. This CDR3 is 16 amino acids long. Looked up from germline, CDR1 is SGHAT and CDR2 is FQNNGV.

This clonotype was counted a single time. Relative to the germline gene, one junction end is altered; a read error may explain this. The rearrangement joins TRBV6-6 to TRBJ1-2; 10 bases map to TRBD1. Germline V gene data show CDR1 as MNHNY and CDR2 as SVGAGI (reference sequence). The CDR3 extends over 15 amino acids. In nucleotides, the CDR3 is TGTGGCAGCAGAGCCACGGGGACAGGGGTTTCTGTCTACACCTTC. This codes for CGSRATGTGVSVYTF.

With regard to this clonotype: The junction departs from the called germline gene at one end, perhaps through a read error. The CDR3: CTSSIGAAGLKIF. CDR3 in DNA: TGTACCAGCAGCATAGGGGCGGCGGGCCTAAAGATCTTC. The rearrangement uses TRBV11-2 and TRBJ2-1; TRBD1 or TRBD2 may be the D gene (5 bases each). This CDR3 spans 13 amino acids. Germline assignment: CDR1 SGHAT and CDR2 FQNNGV.

The table lists this clonotype with many counts. This rearrangement joins TRBV6-5 to TRBJ2-1; no firm D call. Per the germline V gene, CDR1 is MNHEY and CDR2 is SVGAGI. The CDR3 covers 16 residues. With 7 bases removed from V and 0 bases from J, the gap between germline ends came to 16 bases. The CDR3 loop is CASTLRAASSYNEQFF. CDR3 sequence (DNA): TGTGCCAGCACCTTACGGGCAGCAAGCTCCTACAATGAGCAGTTCTTC.